This T cell receptor (beta chain) is drawn from a study of blood T cell repertoires in COVID-19. Whole-study context: Material from acute and convalescent COVID-19 was sourced from the United States, Italy and Spain. T cells, B-cell-depleted T cells, or PBMCs provided the cDNA or gDNA that served as material.

In the original processing: The assay estimated nucleated cells by amplifying reference gene primers. Clones were read by immunoSEQ multiplex PCR, and TCRdb kept only the in-frame ones, dropping some. That table supplies the V and J calls and clone size; D and trimming were determined from the DNA. The sample includes roughly 10,000 clones, around 91% of them seen just once. J lost 4 bases, V lost 4 bases, and 5 bases had no gene match. Germline CDR1 is SGHNT and CDR2 is YENEEA. This CDR3 is built from 17 residues. The receptor was derived from a human donor in a cohort sampled during active COVID-19. The V call is TRBV11-3, the J call TRBJ2-3, with 16 bases lining up with TRBD2. The source material was peripheral blood. The CDR3 spells CASSWGTSGGAADTQYF. The CDR3 nucleotides are TGTGCCAGCAGCTGGGGGACTAGCGGGGGGGCCGCAGATACGCAGTATTTT.